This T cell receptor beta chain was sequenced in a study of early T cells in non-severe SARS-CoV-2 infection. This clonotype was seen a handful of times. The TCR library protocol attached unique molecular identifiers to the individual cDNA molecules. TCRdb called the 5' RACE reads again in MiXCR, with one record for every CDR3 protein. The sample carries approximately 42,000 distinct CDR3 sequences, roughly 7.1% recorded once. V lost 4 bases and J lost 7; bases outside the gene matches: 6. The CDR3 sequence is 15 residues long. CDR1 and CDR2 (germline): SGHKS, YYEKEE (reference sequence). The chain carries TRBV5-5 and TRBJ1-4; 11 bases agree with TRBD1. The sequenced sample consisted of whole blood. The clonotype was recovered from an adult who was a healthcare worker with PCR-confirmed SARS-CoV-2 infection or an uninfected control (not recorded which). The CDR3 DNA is TGTGCCAGCAGCATGGGACAGGGGGTACTTGAAAAACTGTTTTTT. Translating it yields CASSMGQGVLEKLFF.